The rows below give T cell receptor beta chains drawn from one sample of a study of T cell responses to AZD1222 COVID-19 vaccine. Method: immunoSEQ multiplex PCR; TCRdb's copy keeps in-frame clones and lacks some. The table records 150,000 to 200,000 clones, about 91% of them present only once. The sequenced sample was peripheral blood, obtained on day 0 of AZD1222 vaccination. These receptors were collected from an adult in good health. Both conserved end residues are part of each CDR3. Fields, in order: clone size, J gene, D gene, V gene, CDR3 protein, CDR3 DNA. A D gene is named only where the DNA matches it firmly. Size is stated for part of the rows, as once, few or many counts, or as a class when the clone is expanded.

size: -; J: TRBJ2-5; D: TRBD2; V: TRBV6-2/TRBV6-3; CDR3: CASSYSVAGGLSSETQYF; DNA: TGTGCCAGCAGTTACTCGGTAGCGGGGGGCCTCTCTTCGGAGACCCAGTACTTC
size: -; J: TRBJ2-2; D: -; V: TRBV6-2/TRBV6-3; CDR3: CASSRDGTNTGELFF; DNA: TGTGCCAGCAGTCGGGACGGAACGAACACCGGGGAGCTGTTTTTT
size: -; J: TRBJ2-2; D: -; V: TRBV24-1; CDR3: CATRVSNTGELFF; DNA: TGTGCCACCAGGGTCTCGAACACCGGGGAGCTGTTTTTT
size: -; J: TRBJ2-1; D: -; V: TRBV29-1; CDR3: CSVGDNEQFF; DNA: TGCAGCGTTGGAGACAATGAGCAGTTCTTC
size: -; J: TRBJ1-2; D: -; V: TRBV28; CDR3: CASSPISGYGGYTF; DNA: TGTGCCAGCAGTCCCATATCAGGGTATGGTGGCTACACCTTC
size: -; J: TRBJ1-2; D: -; V: TRBV6-5; CDR3: CASSYSGGGYGYTF; DNA: TGTGCCAGCAGTTACTCGGGGGGCGGCTATGGCTACACCTTC
size: -; J: TRBJ2-1; D: TRBD2; V: TRBV7-2; CDR3: CASSPGTSGTTNNEQFF; DNA: TGTGCCAGCAGCCCAGGGACTAGCGGGACTACTAACAATGAGCAGTTCTTC
size: -; J: TRBJ2-1; D: -; V: TRBV9; CDR3: CASSVARNYNEQFF; DNA: TGTGCCAGCAGCGTAGCCAGAAACTACAATGAGCAGTTCTTC
size: -; J: TRBJ1-5; D: TRBD1; V: TRBV28; CDR3: CASASPGGGQPQHF; DNA: TGTGCCAGCGCCAGTCCAGGGGGAGGCCAGCCCCAGCATTTT
size: -; J: TRBJ1-6; D: -; V: TRBV7-6; CDR3: CASSLAPQVNSPLHF; DNA: TGTGCCAGCAGCTTAGCGCCACAGGTTAATTCACCCCTCCACTTT
size: -; J: TRBJ2-6; D: -; V: TRBV29-1; CDR3: CSVDGQLSGANVLTF; DNA: TGCAGCGTTGATGGACAGCTCTCTGGGGCCAACGTCCTGACTTTC
size: once; J: TRBJ2-7; D: TRBD1; V: TRBV7-6; CDR3: CASSSGQSSSYEQYF; DNA: TGTGCCAGCAGCTCGGGACAGTCTAGCTCCTACGAGCAGTACTTC
size: once; J: TRBJ1-5; D: -; V: TRBV5-8; CDR3: CASSLAVGSGVQPQHF; DNA: TGTGCCAGCAGCTTGGCCGTTGGATCGGGAGTTCAGCCCCAGCATTTT
size: -; J: TRBJ1-1; D: TRBD1; V: TRBV5-1; CDR3: CASSGGQVQNTEAFF; DNA: TGCGCCAGCAGCGGTGGACAGGTCCAGAACACTGAAGCTTTCTTT
size: -; J: TRBJ2-1; D: TRBD2; V: TRBV7-6; CDR3: CASSPPKAGEGNEQFF; DNA: TGTGCCAGCAGCCCTCCCAAAGCGGGAGAGGGGAATGAGCAGTTCTTC
size: -; J: TRBJ2-7; D: -; V: TRBV5-4; CDR3: CASSLAGEIDF; DNA: TGTGCCAGCAGCTTGGCCGGAGAGATTGACTTC
size: -; J: TRBJ2-3; D: -; V: TRBV12-2; CDR3: CASRPRIHRRVGDTQYF; DNA: TGTGCAAGTCGCCCTAGGATCCATCGTAGGGTCGGGGATACGCAGTATTTT
size: -; J: TRBJ1-1; D: -; V: TRBV7-9; CDR3: CASSLAAMNTEAFF; DNA: TGTGCCAGCAGCTTAGCAGCAATGAACACTGAAGCTTTCTTT
size: -; J: TRBJ1-1; D: TRBD1; V: TRBV5-1; CDR3: CASSLVGTDIYTEAFF; DNA: TGCGCCAGCAGCTTGGTCGGGACAGATATTTACACTGAAGCTTTCTTT
size: -; J: TRBJ2-1; D: -; V: TRBV12-5; CDR3: CASGLVMGDSEQFF; DNA: TGTGCTAGTGGTTTGGTCATGGGGGACTCCGAGCAGTTCTTC
size: -; J: TRBJ1-2; D: -; V: TRBV2; CDR3: CASTPTASNYGYTF; DNA: TGTGCCAGCACCCCGACCGCCTCTAACTATGGCTACACCTTC
size: -; J: TRBJ2-1; D: TRBD2; V: TRBV30; CDR3: CACPTGLAGGLFF; DNA: TGTGCCTGCCCTACTGGGCTAGCGGGAGGGCTATTCTTC
size: -; J: TRBJ1-6; D: -; V: TRBV9; CDR3: CASSPRGARVSNSPLHF; DNA: TGTGCCAGCAGCCCCCGGGGGGCCAGGGTGAGTAATTCACCCCTCCACTTT
size: -; J: TRBJ2-7; D: TRBD1; V: TRBV6-5; CDR3: CASFDLGTGIYEQYF; DNA: TGTGCCAGCTTTGACCTCGGGACAGGTATCTACGAGCAGTACTTC
size: -; J: TRBJ2-7; D: -; V: TRBV7-6; CDR3: CASSVVAGTGEQYF; DNA: TGTGCCAGCAGTGTAGTTGCGGGAACGGGCGAGCAGTACTTC
size: -; J: TRBJ2-1; D: -; V: TRBV6-2/TRBV6-3; CDR3: CASSFPMGVGGDNEQFF; DNA: TGTGCCAGCAGTTTCCCCATGGGGGTGGGGGGCGACAATGAGCAGTTCTTC
size: -; J: TRBJ1-4; D: TRBD1; V: TRBV7-2; CDR3: CASSLGQGGEKLFF; DNA: TGTGCCAGCAGCTTAGGACAGGGTGGTGAAAAACTGTTTTTT
size: -; J: TRBJ1-2; D: -; V: TRBV6-5; CDR3: CASRNPNYGYTF; DNA: TGTGCCAGCAGGAACCCTAACTATGGCTACACCTTC
size: -; J: TRBJ2-7; D: -; V: TRBV28; CDR3: CASRRRALGQLYEQYF; DNA: TGTGCCAGCAGGCGTAGGGCCCTAGGGCAGCTGTACGAGCAGTACTTC
size: -; J: TRBJ1-6; D: -; V: TRBV28; CDR3: CASRTGLSLSPLHF; DNA: TGTGCCAGCAGGACCGGACTGTCTCTCTCACCCCTCCACTTT
size: -; J: TRBJ1-5; D: -; V: TRBV28; CDR3: CASPAGGSNQPQHF; DNA: TGTGCCAGCCCTGCGGGGGGAAGCAATCAGCCCCAGCATTTT
size: -; J: TRBJ1-3; D: -; V: TRBV30; CDR3: CAWSVGAPSGNTIYF; DNA: TGTGCCTGGAGTGTCGGTGCCCCCTCTGGAAACACCATATATTTT
size: -; J: TRBJ2-1; D: TRBD1; V: TRBV5-4; CDR3: CASSLQKTGRSEQFF; DNA: TGTGCCAGCAGCTTGCAAAAGACAGGGCGTAGTGAGCAGTTCTTC
size: once; J: TRBJ1-4; D: -; V: TRBV29-1; CDR3: CSVGETGTAGIELFF; DNA: TGCAGCGTTGGGGAAACCGGGACCGCGGGGATTGAACTGTTTTTT
size: -; J: TRBJ1-4; D: -; V: TRBV7-9; CDR3: CASSLGTEKLFF; DNA: TGTGCCAGCAGCTTAGGGACAGAAAAACTGTTTTTT
size: -; J: TRBJ1-2; D: -; V: TRBV18; CDR3: CASSPTQGRHYGYTF; DNA: TGTGCCAGCTCACCCACCCAGGGGCGTCACTATGGCTACACCTTC
size: few; J: TRBJ2-7; D: TRBD2; V: TRBV7-9; CDR3: CASSLTSGRAVEQYF; DNA: TGTGCCAGCAGCTTAACTAGCGGGAGGGCCGTCGAGCAGTACTTC
size: -; J: TRBJ1-5; D: TRBD1; V: TRBV30; CDR3: CACGQGAYSNQPQHF; DNA: TGTGCCTGCGGACAGGGCGCTTATAGCAATCAGCCCCAGCATTTT
size: -; J: TRBJ2-7; D: TRBD1; V: TRBV11-2; CDR3: CASSSPGTGTLYEQYF; DNA: TGTGCCAGCAGCTCACCGGGGACAGGGACGCTCTACGAGCAGTACTTC
size: -; J: TRBJ1-5; D: -; V: TRBV6-5; CDR3: CASSSQRERQPQHF; DNA: TGTGCCAGCAGTTCCCAGCGGGAACGTCAGCCCCAGCATTTT
size: -; J: TRBJ2-3; D: TRBD2; V: TRBV7-2; CDR3: CASRPGLADYTDTQYF; DNA: TGTGCCAGCAGGCCGGGACTAGCGGATTACACAGATACGCAGTATTTT
size: -; J: TRBJ2-1; D: TRBD2; V: TRBV6-2/TRBV6-3; CDR3: CASSSSGGYNEQFF; DNA: TGTGCCAGCAGTTCAAGCGGGGGCTACAATGAGCAGTTCTTC
size: -; J: TRBJ1-2; D: -; V: TRBV10-3; CDR3: CAISPNSGQGMGYTF; DNA: TGTGCCATCAGTCCTAATTCAGGGCAGGGAATGGGCTACACCTTC
size: -; J: TRBJ1-2; D: -; V: TRBV29-1; CDR3: CSAEAGYGYTF; DNA: TGCAGCGCCGAGGCCGGGTATGGCTACACCTTC
size: -; J: TRBJ2-7; D: -; V: TRBV10-1; CDR3: CASGPSGAYEQYF; DNA: TGCGCCAGCGGGCCCTCGGGGGCCTACGAGCAGTACTTC